This T cell receptor beta chain was obtained from a study of shared clonotypes between healthy human individuals (dated by TCRdb to the early 2020s). With regard to the full study: A couple of women and a few men aged 18 to 49 years were included in the cohort. For each donor, CD4 naive and CD4 memory were each given three plates, CD8 naive was given two plates, and CD8 memory was given one plate. To estimate repertoire size and how much clonotype sharing occurs between individuals, the study deeply sequenced the blood TCR repertoires of five healthy adults. To increase sequencing depth and limit assay-specific biases, different laboratories used diverse techniques to prepare libraries and sequence TCR repertoires. Per donor, leukapheresis produced somewhere between about 0.94 and 10 billion PBMCs.

TCR CDR3 regions were amplified from genomic DNA by multiplex PCR using the deep immunoSEQ assay. Extracted genomic DNA from each cell subset was distributed evenly across all wells of several immunoSEQ 96-well plates, and each plate was treated as a replicate. Each replicate PCR for sorted subsets received approximately 220 ng genomic DNA, equal to some 32,000 T cell genomes. The purified libraries were quantified using a Qubit 3.0 fluorometer, sized with a Bioanalyzer 2100, and then quantified again using the KAPA Library Quantification kit. Each immunoSEQ 96-well plate was sequenced on its own single-read 150-cycle Illumina NextSeq 550 flow cell. In the source study's methods: Because only junctional sequences without quality scores were contained in the immunoSEQ output, filtering matching that applied to full-length reads could not be performed. To assign V/J genes and CDR3, sequences were annotated using PyIR, a Python wrapper for IgBLAST v1.9, with IMGT germline references. Reads with weak V/J assignments (E-value above 1e-6), missing CDR3, stop codons, out-of-frame junctions, or ambiguous translated residues were removed. V3J clonotypes were defined as sequences sharing an identical inferred V gene, J gene, and CDR3 amino acid sequence. To compute the percentage overlap between repertoires, the number of shared unique clonotypes was divided by the size of the smaller repertoire. Richness of each repertoire was evaluated using RTK rarefaction, the Chao1 estimator, and Recon v2.1 estimates of unobserved clonotypes. Generation probabilities for all TCRbeta clonotypes obtained by the gDNA method from a handful of donors were computed using OLGA. The table comes from immuneACCESS by way of TCRdb, which keeps in-frame sequences with V and J called. Part of the clones is missing from these tables; in studies checked, under half for an unresolved V gene and the rest for unknown reasons. That table furnishes V, J and clone size, whereas the DNA furnished D and trimming. Across this sample there are some 2.3 million clones, with approximately 93% seen only once. 0.39% of the sample comes from the top ten.

The donors were healthy, HIV-negative adults with no recently reported acute infections or vaccinations. All donors were Caucasian adults living in Nashville, Tennessee, USA. CD4+ T cells were enriched through magnetic negative selection, after which naive cells were positively selected on CD45RA and the remaining negative fraction served as the memory subset. Blood was obtained by leukapheresis, after which PBMCs were separated by Ficoll-Histopaque density gradient centrifugation and cryopreserved in liquid nitrogen vapor phase. Purity and quantity of every magnetically sorted T cell population were checked by analytical flow cytometry. Each sorted fraction had its genomic DNA isolated and then quantified by UV absorbance on a Nanodrop 2000c. Including the terminal cysteine and phenylalanine, the CDR3 comprises 12 residues. Only the CDR3 portion is preserved as DNA: 36 bases, with reading frame beginning at the first base. CDR1 is given as KGHSH and CDR2 as LQKENI, both from the germline V gene. V gives up 2 bases and J gives up 5 bases, and the segment between their germline ends measures 7 bases.

With regard to this clone: No antigen is known for it. No base-level quality is on record; no much larger clone is a single base apart. The same CDR3 also results from other DNA sequences found in this sample.

General findings and caveats noted by the study authors: Even with the large sequencing depth, rarefaction of the sorted-subset datasets indicated that sequencing was incomplete. Clonotypes shared by all four sorted-subset donors showed higher generation probabilities than non-shared clonotypes. Sampling was limited to blood, and TCR repertoires in tissue likely differ from TCR repertoires in blood. Sharing across a handful of donors was observed for 5% to 6.5% of naive CD4, over 3% of naive CD8, about 2.3% of memory CD4, and roughly 0.43% of memory CD8 clonotypes. Based on pairwise subsampling, the degree of clonotype sharing among donors was expected to be affected by sequencing depth. Because the study included a small number of donors, the genetic and exposure-history diversity represented was limited. Naive subsets generally had larger estimated clonotype richness than memory subsets.

Specimen: naive CD4+ T cells from PBMCs. The sample's cell subset or site label, decoded: CD45RA+ positively selected. The sequence joins TRBV18 to TRBJ2-7; a tentative D call is TRBD1 (6 bases match). This sequence was found in a man aged 18 to 29 in good health. Some clones in this sample may be carry-over from other donors' samples. The CDR3 reads as follows: CASSPGGHEQYF. The nucleotides are TGTGCCAGCTCACCAGGGGGCCACGAGCAGTACTTC.